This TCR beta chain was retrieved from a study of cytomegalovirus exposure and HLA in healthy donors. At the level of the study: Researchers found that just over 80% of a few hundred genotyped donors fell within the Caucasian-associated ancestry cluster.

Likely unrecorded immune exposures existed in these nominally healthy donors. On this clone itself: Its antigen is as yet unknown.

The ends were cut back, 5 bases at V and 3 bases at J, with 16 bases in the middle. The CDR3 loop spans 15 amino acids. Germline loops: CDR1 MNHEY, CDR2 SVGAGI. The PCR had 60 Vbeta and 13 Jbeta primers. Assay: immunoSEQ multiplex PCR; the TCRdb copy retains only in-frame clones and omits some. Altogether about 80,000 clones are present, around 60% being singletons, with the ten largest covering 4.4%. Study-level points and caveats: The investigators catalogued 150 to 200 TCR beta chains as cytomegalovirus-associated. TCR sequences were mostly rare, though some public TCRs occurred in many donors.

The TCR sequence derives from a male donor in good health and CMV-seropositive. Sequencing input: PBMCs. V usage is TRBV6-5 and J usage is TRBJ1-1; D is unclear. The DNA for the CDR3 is TGTGCCAGCAGTCCCCGGACCGGGAGCTACACTGAAGCTTTCTTT. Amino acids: CASSPRTGSYTEAFF.